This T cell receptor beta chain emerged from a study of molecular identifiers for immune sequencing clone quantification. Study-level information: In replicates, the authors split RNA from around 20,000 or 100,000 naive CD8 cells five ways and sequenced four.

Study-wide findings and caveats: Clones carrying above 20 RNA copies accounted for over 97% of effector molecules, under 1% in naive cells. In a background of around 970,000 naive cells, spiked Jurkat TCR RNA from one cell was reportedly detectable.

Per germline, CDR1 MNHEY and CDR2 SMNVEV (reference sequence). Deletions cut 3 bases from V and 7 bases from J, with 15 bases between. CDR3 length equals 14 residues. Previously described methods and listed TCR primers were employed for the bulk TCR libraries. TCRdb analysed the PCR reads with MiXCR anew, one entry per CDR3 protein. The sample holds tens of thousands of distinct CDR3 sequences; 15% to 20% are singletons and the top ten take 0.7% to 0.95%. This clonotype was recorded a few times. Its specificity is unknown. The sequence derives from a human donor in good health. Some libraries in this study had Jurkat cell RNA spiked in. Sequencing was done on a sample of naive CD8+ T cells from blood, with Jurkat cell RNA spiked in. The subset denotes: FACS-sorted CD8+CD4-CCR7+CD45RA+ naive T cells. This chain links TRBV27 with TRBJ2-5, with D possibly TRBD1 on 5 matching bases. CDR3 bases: TGTGCCAGCAGTTTGAGGCAGGGCGAAGGGACCCAGTACTTC. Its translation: CASSLRQGEGTQYF.